This T cell receptor (beta chain) was obtained from a study of cytomegalovirus exposure and HLA in healthy donors. In the study overall: Earlier results showed 90 million to 120 million unique TCR beta sequences derived from roughly 200 million T cells. Regarding the study as a whole: There were some V segments, including TRBV6-2 and TRBV6-3, excluded as indistinguishable.

Turning to this clone: Its antigen is not identified.

The PCR had 60 Vbeta and 13 Jbeta primers. This table comes from immunoSEQ multiplex PCR, and its TCRdb copy is limited to in-frame clones, with some not included. The sample comprises 95,000 to 120,000 clones, around 73% of which are singletons, and 5% to 5.5% rests with the top ten. The CDR3 covers 15 residues. CDR1 and CDR2 (germline): KGHSH, LQKENI. V lost 2 bases to trimming and J lost 0 bases, with 10 bases between them. The clonotype comes from a woman in her twenties or thirties in good health and CMV-seropositive. The chain uses TRBV18 and TRBJ1-2; D may be TRBD1 (5 bases). The sample was PBMCs. The CDR3 protein is CASSPSGEANYGYTF. DNA for the CDR3: TGTGCCAGCTCACCATCGGGGGAAGCTAACTATGGCTACACCTTC.